Shown below are 32 T cell receptor beta chains from a single sample sequenced in a study of T cell responses to AZD1222 COVID-19 vaccine. Repertoires were generated with immunoSEQ multiplex PCR, while TCRdb's copy carries only in-frame clones and drops some. The profile shows some 160,000 clones, more than 85% of them singletons. The material sequenced was peripheral blood, taken on day 0 of AZD1222 vaccination. These TCRs come from an adult in good health.

A few counts support this clone. The chain couples TRBV6-5 to TRBJ1-4; no firm D call. Looked up from germline, CDR1 is MNHEY and CDR2 is SVGAGI. V was pared by 4 bases and J by 0 bases, with 9 bases between. This CDR3 region has 15 residues. This CDR3 is CASSLQRATNEKLFF. As DNA, the CDR3 is TGTGCCAGCAGTTTACAGCGCGCAACTAATGAAAAACTGTTTTTT.

In its sample, this clone was seen many times. This chain connects TRBV4-2 to TRBJ1-3, with D maybe TRBD1 (6 bases). Trimming pared 0 bases from V and 3 bases from J, leaving 18 bases between. The CDR3 extends over 18 amino acids. Germline loops: CDR1 LGHNA, CDR2 YNFKEQ. The CDR3 is CASSQDLMAQGNGNTIYF. The CDR3 DNA reads as TGTGCCAGCAGCCAAGATCTTATGGCCCAGGGGAATGGAAACACCATATATTTT.

A single count supports this clone. V usage is TRBV3-1 (or the pseudogene TRBV3-2) and J usage is TRBJ1-5; D is uncertain. CDR3 length: 15 amino acids. Per the germline V gene, CDR1 is LGHDT and CDR2 is YNNKEL (reference sequence). With 2 bases removed from V and 2 bases from J, the gap between germline ends came to 10 bases. DNA for the CDR3: TGTGCCAGCAGCCAAAGTAGGGCAGGCAATCAGCCCCAGCATTTT. Translated, it gives CASSQSRAGNQPQHF.

The CDR3 DNA sequence: TGTGCCTGGAGTGAGCTCGTGAACACTGAAGCTTTCTTT. The encoded protein is CAWSELVNTEAFF. The chain joins TRBV30 to TRBJ1-1; no clear D. The CDR3 length is 13 residues. The V gene lost 1 base and the J gene lost 0 bases, with 6 bases spanning the gap. Germline values: CDR1 GTSNPN, CDR2 SVGIG (reference sequence).

The rearrangement links TRBV7-9 to TRBJ1-4, with 7 bases fitting TRBD1. Germline trimming cut 8 bases from V and 5 bases from J; bases unmatched to any gene: 8. Per germline, CDR1 SEHNR and CDR2 FQNEAQ (reference sequence). The CDR3 totals 14 residues. The CDR3 region is CASALGQSNEKLFF. DNA for the CDR3: TGTGCCAGCGCCTTGGGACAGTCAAATGAAAAACTGTTTTTT.

This clone was found once. The chain joins TRBV13 to TRBJ1-1; no definite D call. The CDR3 contains 15 residues. Germline CDR1 is PRHDT and CDR2 is FYEKMQ (reference sequence). The V and J ends lost 0 bases and 1 base respectively, with 9 bases between them. DNA of the CDR3: TGTGCCAGCAGCTTAGGCCCCAGCTCGAACACTGAAGCTTTCTTT. This encodes CASSLGPSSNTEAFF.

The chain uses TRBV6-5 and TRBJ1-1, with unresolved D. This CDR3 is built from 14 residues. Germline CDR1 MNHEY, CDR2 SVGAGI. The germline V and J ends were trimmed by 7 bases and 1 base, with 13 bases remaining between them. DNA for the CDR3: TGTGCCAGCATTCAACAAGGATCGAACACTGAAGCTTTCTTT. Translated, it gives CASIQQGSNTEAFF.

The genes are TRBV7-3 and TRBJ2-7; possible D gene TRBD1, 5 bases. The germline CDR1 and CDR2 sequences are SGHTA and FQGTGA. Trimming stripped 5 bases from V and 2 bases from J, with 13 bases between. The CDR3 is 14 amino acids. The CDR3 here is CASSPSQGPYEQYF. The CDR3 bases are TGTGCCAGCAGCCCCTCCCAGGGCCCCTACGAGCAGTACTTC.

The chain joins TRBV28 to TRBJ1-5; D not certain. V was cut by 3 bases and J by 1 base, with 7 bases left in between. Germline V lookup: CDR1 MDHEN, CDR2 SYDVKM. This CDR3 has 14 amino acids. The DNA for the CDR3 is TGTGCCAGCAGTTTGGAAGGGAGCAATCAGCCCCAGCATTTT. Its protein is CASSLEGSNQPQHF.

The V call is TRBV28, the J call TRBJ1-1; the D is unclear. Germline CDR1 MDHEN, CDR2 SYDVKM. CDR3 length: 15 residues. Trimming pared 6 bases from V and 3 bases from J, leaving 17 bases between. The DNA of the CDR3 is TGTGCCAGCAGCCGCGGAGGGCGGTCGGACACTGAAGCTTTCTTT. Protein: CASSRGGRSDTEAFF.

The V and J genes are TRBV15 and TRBJ2-3; the D gene is possibly TRBD1 (5 bases). With 5 bases removed from V and 6 bases from J, the gap between germline ends came to 12 bases. The CDR3 has 13 residues. Germline V gene sequence: CDR1 LNHNV, CDR2 YYDKDF (reference sequence). The CDR3 sequence: CATSYYGADTQYF. In nucleotides, the CDR3 is TGTGCCACCAGCTACTATGGGGCCGATACGCAGTATTTT. The whole variable domain, filled in from reference TRBV15 and TRBJ2-3, reads DAMVIQNPRYQVTQFGKPVTLSCSQTLNHNVMYWYQQKSSQAPKLLFHYYDKDFNNEADTPDNFQSRRPNTSFCFLDIRSPGLGDTAMYLCATSYYGADTQYFGPGTRLTVL.

V usage is TRBV7-2 and J usage is TRBJ2-4; D is undetermined. CDR1 SGHTA and CDR2 FQGNSA come from the germline V gene. CDR3 length equals 13 residues. With 3 bases removed from V and 9 bases from J, the gap between germline ends came to 12 bases. CDR3 sequence: CASSFQSLAIQYF. The CDR3 DNA reads as TGTGCCAGCAGCTTTCAGAGCTTGGCCATTCAGTACTTC.

The chain couples TRBV6-5 to TRBJ2-1, with 13 bases that match TRBD2. The CDR3 contains 15 residues. In germline, CDR1 is MNHEY, CDR2 SVGAGI. J gave up 7 bases and V 5 bases, and 5 bases lay outside the gene matches. CDR3 amino acids: CASSIGLAGVNEQFF. CDR3 nucleotides: TGTGCCAGCAGTATTGGACTAGCGGGAGTTAATGAGCAGTTCTTC.

The chain employs TRBV4-3 and TRBJ2-2; TRBD1 might be the D (5 bases). This CDR3 has 15 residues. V lost 4 bases, J lost 8 bases, and 17 bases lay in between. Germline V CDR1 and CDR2: LGHNA, YSLEER. The CDR3 nucleotides are TGCGCCAGCAGCCGATTTACAGGCCTATCGGGGGAGCTGTTTTTT. It specifies CASSRFTGLSGELFF.

The rearrangement uses TRBV27 and TRBJ1-3; D remains ambiguous. The CDR3 length is 13 residues. Trimming took 4 bases from V and 7 from J, leaving 11 bases between them. Germline V CDR1 and CDR2: MNHEY, SMNVEV (reference sequence). Written as DNA, the CDR3 is TGTGCCAGCAGTTCTGAAAGGGTGAACACCATATATTTT. It is translated as CASSSERVNTIYF.

The chain employs TRBV28 and TRBJ1-1, with TRBD1 matching 9 bases. The germline V gene has CDR1 MDHEN and CDR2 SYDVKM. After removal of 8 bases from V and 4 bases from J, the junction contained 14 bases not matched to a gene. This CDR3 comprises 16 residues. The CDR3 sequence: CASHYRGRGLGTEAFF. The DNA of the CDR3 is TGTGCCAGCCACTACAGGGGGCGCGGGCTTGGCACTGAAGCTTTCTTT.

This clone occurred a few times. V gene TRBV7-8 combines with J gene TRBJ1-1, with D possibly matching TRBD1 (6 bases). This CDR3 has 15 residues. The germline V and J ends were trimmed by 7 bases and 7 bases, with 22 bases remaining between them. Germline V CDR1 and CDR2: SGHVS, FQNEAQ. CDR3 in amino acids: CASTRGGQLKGEAFF. The CDR3 DNA sequence: TGTGCCAGCACCCGAGGGGGTCAATTAAAGGGTGAAGCTTTCTTT.

This sequence joins TRBV7-8 and TRBJ1-6, with D possibly TRBD1 on 5 matching bases. Germline CDR1 and CDR2: SGHVS and FQNEAQ. Between the trimmed V and J ends, which lost 3 bases and 6 bases, there was a span of 6 bases. The CDR3 extends over 13 amino acids. CDR3 nucleotide sequence: TGTGCCAGCAGCTTGGGGGTTAATTCACCCCTCCACTTT. Translated: CASSLGVNSPLHF.

This chain uses TRBV28 with TRBJ1-5, with a weak D call TRBD1 (5 bases). The CDR3 contains 15 residues. V lost 4 bases, J lost 3 bases, and 13 bases lay in between. Germline CDR1 and CDR2: MDHEN and SYDVKM. Written as DNA, the CDR3 is TGTGCCAGCAGTTCGTCGGGGGTCCACAATCAGCCCCAGCATTTT. Translated: CASSSSGVHNQPQHF. The full variable domain, rest sourced from reference TRBV28 and TRBJ1-5, is DVKVTQSSRYLVKRTGEKVFLECVQDMDHENMFWYRQDPGLGLRLIYFSYDVKMKEKGDIPEGYSVSREKKERFSLILESASTNQTSMYLCASSSSGVHNQPQHFGDGTRLSIL.

This clone was seen once. The chain carries TRBV18 and TRBJ1-1; D is ambiguous. V lost 1 base and J 3 bases, leaving 15 bases between the germline ends. The CDR3 length is 16 residues. Germline CDR1 reads KGHSH; CDR2 reads LQKENI. CDR3 loop: CASSPRVAVSYTEAFF. For the CDR3, the DNA is TGTGCCAGCTCACCACGGGTGGCAGTATCTTACACTGAAGCTTTCTTT.

This chain joins TRBV18 and TRBJ2-5; TRBD2 might be the D (6 bases). Germline CDR1 and CDR2: KGHSH and LQKENI. V was shortened by 8 bases and J by 8 bases, with 24 bases between the two germline ends. This CDR3 has 15 amino acids. The CDR3 reads CASARQTGTGVTQYF. The DNA of the CDR3 is TGTGCCAGCGCAAGACAGACCGGGACGGGGGTCACCCAGTACTTC.

V and J are TRBV3-1 (or the pseudogene TRBV3-2) and TRBJ1-2; D call uncertain. The CDR3 has 14 amino acids. Germline CDR1 LGHDT, CDR2 YNNKEL (reference sequence). Trimming removed 1 base from V and 4 bases from J, with 10 bases in between. The CDR3, as DNA: TGTGCCAGCAGCCAAGTCGTCAGAGGCTATGGCTACACCTTC. Amino acid sequence: CASSQVVRGYGYTF.

The rearrangement joins TRBV5-1 to TRBJ1-1, with a tentative D call TRBD1 (5 bases). With 0 bases removed from V and 4 bases from J, the gap between germline ends came to 10 bases. This CDR3 comprises 14 residues. The germline V gene has CDR1 SGHRS and CDR2 YFSETQ. The DNA of the CDR3 is TGCGCCAGCAGCTTGGCAGGGATGGGCACTGAAGCTTTCTTT. Translated: CASSLAGMGTEAFF.

The chain has TRBV27 and TRBJ2-3, with D possibly matching TRBD2 (6 bases). CDR3 length: 15 residues. Between the trimmed V and J ends, which lost 6 bases and 1 base, there was a span of 14 bases. Germline V gene lookup returns CDR1 MNHEY and CDR2 SMNVEV (reference sequence). The CDR3 bases are TGTGCCAGCAGGGAACTAGGGGAGGGCACAGATACGCAGTATTTT. It yields the protein CASRELGEGTDTQYF.

This chain links TRBV7-3 with TRBJ2-2, with 12 bases that match TRBD2. Trimming removed 5 bases from V and 5 bases from J; junction bases left unmatched: 3. The CDR3 is 15 amino acids. Germline V CDR1 and CDR2: SGHTA, FQGTGA. In DNA form, the CDR3 reads TGTGCCAGCAGCCCCGGGACTAGCGGGACCGGGGAGCTGTTTTTT. It yields the protein CASSPGTSGTGELFF.

V gene TRBV29-1 combines with J gene TRBJ2-3; 7 nucleotides agree with TRBD2. The germline gives CDR1 SQVTM, CDR2 ANQGSEA. The V segment lost 3 bases and the J segment 6 bases; nucleotides outside the gene matches: 6. The CDR3 covers 13 residues. In DNA form, the CDR3 reads TGCAGCGTTGATATTCCGGGAGGCGATACGCAGTATTTT. Translating gives CSVDIPGGDTQYF.

The V call is TRBV9, the J call TRBJ1-5, with D unclear. Trimming took off 4 bases at V and 0 bases at J, with 14 bases between the two ends. Germline-derived CDR1 and CDR2 are SGDLS and YYNGEE. The CDR3 loop spans 16 amino acids. The CDR3, as DNA: TGTGCCAGCAGCTCTTCAGTACTTTATAGCAATCAGCCCCAGCATTTT. It is translated as CASSSSVLYSNQPQHF.

The rearrangement joins TRBV27 to TRBJ2-2; no clear D gene. Trimming pared 5 bases from V and 1 base from J, leaving 11 bases between. Per germline, CDR1 MNHEY and CDR2 SMNVEV (reference sequence). The CDR3 contains 15 residues. The CDR3 nucleotides are TGTGCCAGCAGTCCGAAAATCTGGAACACCGGGGAGCTGTTTTTT. Amino acids: CASSPKIWNTGELFF.

The genes are TRBV30 and TRBJ1-1; D call uncertain. The CDR3 contains 11 residues. Germline CDR1 is GTSNPN and CDR2 is SVGIG (reference sequence). Trimming took 0 bases from V and 4 from J, leaving 3 bases between them. CDR3 sequence: CAWSVSTEAFF. In DNA, the CDR3 is TGTGCCTGGAGTGTAAGCACTGAAGCTTTCTTT.

The J gene is TRBJ1-5, the V gene TRBV28, with TRBD1 matching 10 bases. Per the germline V gene, CDR1 is MDHEN and CDR2 is SYDVKM. The CDR3 consists of 16 residues. Losses at the gene ends were 3 bases for V and 5 bases for J; bases not matched to a gene: 7. CDR3 protein: CASSFSGTGDHQPQHF. In DNA, the CDR3 is TGTGCCAGCAGTTTTTCCGGGACAGGGGACCATCAGCCCCAGCATTTT.

J is TRBJ2-1 and V is TRBV10-1; no clear D. Germline CDR1 is WNHNN and CDR2 is SYGVQD (reference sequence). The germline V and J ends were trimmed by 2 bases and 15 bases, with 26 bases remaining between them. This CDR3 is built from 16 residues. The CDR3 DNA sequence: TGCGCCAGCAGTGAGCCCACCCTATGGCTAGGCCGGGTTGGGTTCTTC. Its protein product is CASSEPTLWLGRVGFF.

This chain links TRBV5-6 with TRBJ1-1; D is possibly TRBD1 (5 bases). Germline CDR1 is SGHDT and CDR2 is YYEEEE. The CDR3 consists of 15 residues. V was shortened by 2 bases and J by 1 base, with 12 bases between the two germline ends. DNA of the CDR3: TGTGCCAGCAGCTTTGGAGCAGGGTCGAACACTGAAGCTTTCTTT. Protein sequence: CASSFGAGSNTEAFF. Combining the CDR3 with reference TRBV5-6 and TRBJ1-1 gives the whole variable domain DAGVTQSPTHLIKTRGQQVTLRCSPKSGHDTVSWYQQALGQGPQFIFQYYEEEERQRGNFPDRFSGHQFPNYSSELNVNALLLGDSALYLCASSFGAGSNTEAFFGQGTRLTVV.